This T cell receptor beta chain was sequenced in a study of blood T cell repertoires in COVID-19. The assay was immunoSEQ multiplex PCR, and TCRdb's table has in-frame clones only and misses some. Of more than 250,000 clones detected, about 90% appear once; the ten largest clones hold roughly 5.2%. V lost 2 bases, J lost 4 bases, and 8 bases lay in between. CDR1 SGHTA and CDR2 FQGTGA come from the germline V gene. The CDR3 totals 14 residues. The V gene is TRBV7-3, the J gene TRBJ2-2; weak D call: TRBD2 (6 bases). The TCR originated in a woman aged 25 to 39 who had recovered from COVID-19. What was sequenced was PBMCs or T cells enriched from blood (not recorded which). CDR3 amino acids: CASSLGGTTGELFF. DNA for the CDR3: TGTGCCAGCAGCTTAGGCGGGACCACCGGGGAGCTGTTTTTT.